This TCR beta chain was sequenced for a study of cytomegalovirus exposure and HLA in healthy donors. Notes on the study in general: Associated with HLA alleles at 0.05 false discovery rate in a later analysis were 15,000 to 20,000 TCR beta sequences.

On this clone: No antigen is known for it.

PCR was performed using 60 Vbeta and 13 Jbeta primers. Sequenced by immunoSEQ multiplex PCR; TCRdb stores in-frame clones only, minus some. The sample records around 230,000 clones, around 80% being singletons. The CDR3 is 12 amino acids. V was shortened by 8 bases and J by 11 bases, with 15 bases between the two germline ends. CDR1 and CDR2 from the germline V gene are SNHLY and FYNNEI. The source is a boy under 18 in good health and CMV-seronegative. The sample consisted of PBMCs. The chain has TRBV2 and TRBJ1-4; D may be TRBD1 (5 bases). CDR3 nucleotide sequence: TGTGCCAGCCAAGAACCCGGGACTAAACTGTTTTTT. Amino acids: CASQEPGTKLFF.